This T cell receptor (beta chain) is from a study of spatial heterogeneity in lung cancer. The wider study: In cases with available follow-up PBMC samples, these were sequenced at a median of roughly two years after resection. As counted in raw reads, each unique TCR and UMI combination appeared more than ten times on average.

TCRdb used MiXCR to reprocess the 5' RACE reads, holding one entry per CDR3 protein. The sample includes over 95,000 distinct CDR3 sequences, approximately 11% seen only once; the top ten take approximately 24%. The ends were cut back, 1 base at V and 5 bases at J, with 17 bases in the middle. The CDR3 is 16 residues long. Per germline, CDR1 SSHAT and CDR2 FNYEAQ (reference sequence). Time point here: blood at routine non-recurrence follow-up after resection. Sequences were derived from PBMCs, sampled at follow-up. The rearrangement joins TRBV7-7 to TRBJ2-5; D is ambiguous. This receptor was taken from a female donor with early-stage non-small cell lung cancer. The CDR3: CASSLGARVLGETQYF. Written as DNA, the CDR3 is TGTGCCAGCAGCTTAGGTGCGCGCGTTCTGGGGGAGACCCAGTACTTC. Full variable domain (outside the CDR3, taken from reference TRBV7-7 and TRBJ2-5): GAGVSQSPRYKVTKRGQDVTLRCDPISSHATLYWYQQALGQGPEFLTYFNYEAQPDKSGLPSDRFSAERPEGSISTLTIQRTEQRDSAMYRCASSLGARVLGETQYFGPGTRLLVL.